The 30 T cell receptor beta chains listed next were all sequenced from one sample in a study of cytomegalovirus exposure and HLA in healthy donors (dated by TCRdb to about 2017). The receptor library was made with the immunoSEQ multiplex PCR assay. The multiplex PCR relied on a mix of 60 forward primers for TCR Vbeta segments and 13 reverse primers for TCR Jbeta segments. TCRdb retrieved this table from immuneACCESS and kept in-frame rearrangements only. Not all clones are present; in checked studies, unresolved V genes account for under half, and no reason is known for the remainder. The sample contains 50,000 to 75,000 clones, 80% of them found a single time. The ten largest clones take up about 4% of the sample. The sequencing input was PBMCs. The receptors were sampled from a woman aged 35 to 49 in good health and CMV-seronegative.

This chain uses TRBV5-1 with TRBJ2-1; 12 bases are shared with TRBD2. This CDR3 has 15 residues. Trimming took 4 bases from V and 4 from J; bases not matched to a gene: 3. Germline CDR1 is SGHRS and CDR2 is YFSETQ. The CDR3 region is CASSTGTSGYNEQFF. The CDR3 DNA reads as TGCGCCAGCAGCACCGGGACTAGCGGGTACAATGAGCAGTTCTTC.

This clone was seen a few times. Here the CDR3 reads CASSPSSGGYNEQFF. The CDR3 DNA sequence: TGTGCCAGCAGCCCGTCTAGCGGGGGCTACAATGAGCAGTTCTTC. This chain connects TRBV5-6 to TRBJ2-1; 10 bases match TRBD2. Germline V gene sequence: CDR1 SGHDT, CDR2 YYEEEE. Trimming cost V 4 bases and J 3 bases; bases outside gene matches: 4. The CDR3 extends over 15 amino acids.

The genes are TRBV9 and TRBJ1-1; weak D call: TRBD1 (6 bases). Trimming took 0 bases from V and 1 from J, leaving 10 bases between them. Germline V gene lookup returns CDR1 SGDLS and CDR2 YYNGEE. This CDR3 has 15 amino acids. CDR3 residues: CASSVGGRGNTEAFF. The CDR3 DNA sequence: TGTGCCAGCAGCGTAGGGGGCAGGGGGAACACTGAAGCTTTCTTT.

The chain couples TRBV2 to TRBJ2-7; tentative D call: TRBD2 (5 bases). Germline V lookup: CDR1 SNHLY, CDR2 FYNNEI. The V gene lost 7 bases and the J gene lost 0 bases, with 10 bases spanning the gap. CDR3 length: 13 amino acids. CDR3 sequence: CASISGTSYEQYF. CDR3 DNA: TGTGCCAGCATCAGCGGAACCTCCTACGAGCAGTACTTC.

CDR3 protein: CASSLQLAGALNEQFF. The CDR3 DNA reads as TGCGCCAGCAGCTTGCAGCTAGCGGGAGCACTTAATGAGCAGTTCTTC. V usage is TRBV5-1 and J usage is TRBJ2-1; 10 positions agree with TRBD2. Per germline, CDR1 SGHRS and CDR2 YFSETQ. The CDR3 runs to 16 residues. The trim removed 1 base at V and 7 bases at J, leaving 8 bases unmatched.

The chain joins TRBV5-4 to TRBJ2-7, with 9 bases fitting TRBD2. In germline, CDR1 is SGHNT, CDR2 YYREEE (reference sequence). This CDR3 contains 16 residues. With V trimmed by 5 bases and J by 5 bases, 14 bases remained unmatched. The CDR3 loop reads CASRSTSGRPRDEQYF. The CDR3 bases are TGTGCCAGCAGATCGACTAGCGGAAGACCCCGTGACGAGCAGTACTTC.

This chain connects TRBV10-2 to TRBJ2-5, with 9 bases matching TRBD2. Germline CDR1 reads WSHSY; CDR2 reads SAAADI. The V segment lost 8 bases and the J segment 1 base; nucleotides outside the gene matches: 5. The CDR3 runs 14 residues. CDR3 bases: TGCGCCAGCTCCAGGACTAGCGCCCAAGAGACCCAGTACTTC. Protein: CASSRTSAQETQYF.

The rearrangement joins TRBV6-5 to TRBJ1-4; 9 bases are shared with TRBD1. The CDR3 extends over 14 amino acids. Germline V lookup: CDR1 MNHEY, CDR2 SVGAGI. The V gene end was trimmed by 4 bases and the J gene end by 7 bases; junction bases not matched to a gene: 4. The chain's CDR3 is CASSSRQGVEKLFF. The CDR3 DNA follows: TGTGCCAGCAGTTCGAGACAGGGGGTTGAAAAACTGTTTTTT.

This clone showed up just once. This chain links TRBV18 with TRBJ2-1; the match to TRBD2 covers 7 bases. Germline trimming cut 3 bases from V and 7 bases from J; bases unmatched to any gene: 15. In germline, CDR1 is KGHSH, CDR2 LQKENI. CDR3 length: 17 residues. CDR3 protein: CASSPQIQRLAENEQFF. CDR3 DNA: TGTGCCAGCTCACCCCAAATCCAGCGACTAGCTGAAAATGAGCAGTTCTTC.

This clone was detected a few times. The genes are TRBV5-8 and TRBJ1-3; 7 bases match TRBD1. The germline CDR1 and CDR2 sequences are SGHTS and YDEGEE. V lost 4 bases and J lost 4; bases outside the gene matches: 8. The CDR3 runs 15 residues. CDR3 coding DNA: TGTGCCAGCAGCCGAGGACAGGCTACAGGAAACACCATATATTTT. Translating it yields CASSRGQATGNTIYF. Drawing the rest from reference TRBV5-8 and TRBJ1-3, the complete variable domain is EAGVTQSPTHLIKTRGQQATLRCSPISGHTSVYWYQQALGLGLQFLLWYDEGEERNRGNFPPRFSGRQFPNYSSELNVNALELEDSALYLCASSRGQATGNTIYFGEGSWLTVV.

The chain's CDR3 is CASSLGERSYEQYF. The CDR3 DNA is TGCGCCAGCAGCCTGGGAGAGCGGTCCTACGAGCAGTACTTC. V is TRBV5-1 and J is TRBJ2-7; D is possibly TRBD2 (5 bases). The length of the CDR3 is 14 residues. Germline V CDR1 and CDR2: SGHRS, YFSETQ. V dropped 4 bases and J dropped 1 base, with 12 bases sitting between them.

Points on this clone: Sequence at one end of the junction differs from germline and may be a read error. The chain recombines TRBV7-7 with TRBJ2-4, with D perhaps matching TRBD2 (5 bases). The CDR3 sequence is 15 residues long. Per germline, CDR1 SSHAT and CDR2 FNYEAQ (reference sequence). The CDR3 loop is CASSPGNSPGNIQYF. Written as DNA, the CDR3 is TGTGCTAGCAGCCCCGGGAATTCCCCGGGAAACATTCAGTACTTC. The variable domain in full, with the rest retrieved from reference TRBV7-7 and TRBJ2-4, is GAGVSQSPRYKVTKRGQDVTLRCDPISSHATLYWYQQALGQGPEFLTYFNYEAQPDKSGLPSDRFSAERPEGSISTLTIQRTEQRDSAMYRCASSPGNSPGNIQYFGAGTRLSVL.

The gene calls are TRBV4-2 and TRBJ2-5, with 8 nucleotides matching TRBD2. The V segment lost 1 base and the J segment 1 base; nucleotides outside the gene matches: 5. Germline CDR1 LGHNA, CDR2 YNFKEQ. The length of the CDR3 is 16 residues. The CDR3 DNA sequence: TGTGCCAGCAGCCAAGCAGCTACTAGCGGCCAAGAGACCCAGTACTTC. This gives the protein CASSQAATSGQETQYF.

This clone was detected only a few times. The genes are TRBV6-5 and TRBJ2-7; D possibly corresponds to TRBD1 (6 bases). CDR3 length: 14 amino acids. V was clipped by 5 bases and J by 6 bases, with 17 bases between them. CDR1 and CDR2 (germline): MNHEY, SVGAGI. In DNA form, the CDR3 reads TGTGCCAGCAGTCCCGGGACACTCGTCGTCGAGCAGTACTTC. Protein sequence: CASSPGTLVVEQYF.

V is TRBV19 and J is TRBJ1-1; D gene uncertain. V was cut by 6 bases and J by 1 base, with 9 bases left in between. The germline V gene has CDR1 LNHDA and CDR2 SQIVND (reference sequence). CDR3 length: 13 amino acids. The CDR3 reads CASRRIQNTEAFF. The CDR3 DNA reads TGTGCCAGTAGGCGGATTCAGAACACTGAAGCTTTCTTT.

The chain is built from TRBV27 and TRBJ2-1; TRBD2 matches at 7 bases. CDR1 MNHEY and CDR2 SMNVEV come from the germline V gene (reference sequence). The CDR3 sequence is 14 residues long. Trimming took 5 bases from V and 7 from J; bases not matched to a gene: 8. CDR3 coding DNA: TGTGCCAGCAGTGTCAGCGGGATTGGAAATGAGCAGTTCTTC. Protein product: CASSVSGIGNEQFF.

The chain uses TRBV7-9 and TRBJ1-1; D perhaps matches TRBD1 (5 bases). This CDR3 comprises 14 residues. V dropped 8 bases and J dropped 0 bases, with 13 bases sitting between them. The germline V gene has CDR1 SEHNR and CDR2 FQNEAQ (reference sequence). The CDR3 loop reads CASQRQNVNTEAFF. The DNA of the CDR3 is TGTGCCAGCCAGAGACAGAACGTGAACACTGAAGCTTTCTTT.

The rearrangement uses TRBV28 and TRBJ2-5, with a possible D match to TRBD2 (6 bases). The V gene's germline CDR1 is MDHEN and CDR2 SYDVKM. Deletions cut 3 bases from V and 5 bases from J, with 10 bases between. This CDR3 is 13 amino acids long. For the CDR3, the DNA is TGTGCCAGCAGTTTGGGTCGGGGGGAGACCCAGTACTTC. It specifies CASSLGRGETQYF.

The chain is built from TRBV6-1 and TRBJ2-5; 13 bases fit TRBD2. The germline V gene encodes CDR1 MNHNS and CDR2 SASEGT. The CDR3 sequence is 21 residues long. V lost 1 base and J lost 5; bases outside the gene matches: 19. DNA of the CDR3: TGTGCCAGCAGTGAAGTGAGGACTAGCGGGAGAGGGGGTTTTTCCGGGGAGACCCAGTACTTC. Encoded protein: CASSEVRTSGRGGFSGETQYF.

The rearrangement joins TRBV7-9 to TRBJ1-2; D is unclear. V lost 1 base to trimming and J lost 4 bases, with 13 bases between them. CDR3 length: 15 residues. The germline V gene has CDR1 SEHNR and CDR2 FQNEAQ (reference sequence). CDR3 bases: TGTGCCAGCAGCTTAGAGGCCGGAGTCGGCTATGGCTACACCTTC. Translated, it gives CASSLEAGVGYGYTF.

The rearrangement uses TRBV19 and TRBJ2-5; 12 nucleotides agree with TRBD2. CDR1 is LNHDA and CDR2 is SQIVND in the germline V gene (reference sequence). V gave up 5 bases and J gave up 12 bases; unmatched junction bases: 10. The CDR3 length is 14 residues. CDR3 sequence reads: CASSSLAGGPSEYF. The CDR3, as DNA: TGTGCCAGTAGTTCCCTAGCGGGAGGGCCGTCGGAGTACTTC.

This clone was seen a handful of times. This chain links TRBV6-5 with TRBJ2-1, with D maybe TRBD2 (5 bases). V was clipped by 6 bases and J by 3 bases, with 9 bases between them. Looked up from germline, CDR1 is MNHEY and CDR2 is SVGAGI. CDR3 size: 13 residues. In DNA, the CDR3 is TGTGCCAGCAGCGGGATGGGCTACAATGAGCAGTTCTTC. This gives the protein CASSGMGYNEQFF.

The gene calls are TRBV7-6 and TRBJ2-3; 10 positions agree with TRBD2. Germline V gene data show CDR1 as SGHVS and CDR2 as FNYEAQ. The CDR3 has 15 residues. J lost 6 bases, V lost 6 bases, and 9 bases had no gene match. In DNA, the CDR3 is TGTGCCAGCAGTCAACTAGCGGGACGTCGGGATACGCAGTATTTT. It yields the protein CASSQLAGRRDTQYF.

This clone was seen more than once but under ten times. The chain has TRBV30 and TRBJ2-7; D not certain. Germline CDR1 and CDR2: GTSNPN and SVGIG (reference sequence). Trimming removed 0 bases at V and 3 bases at J, with 6 bases between. The CDR3 length is 12 residues. The CDR3 loop is CAWSVLNYEQYF. CDR3 sequence (DNA): TGTGCCTGGAGTGTACTAAACTACGAGCAGTACTTC.

Points on this clone: Additional DNA sequences in this sample encode the identical CDR3. The CDR3 DNA follows: TGTGCCAGCAGTTCAGGGGGGAGTAATCAGCCCCAGCATTTT. This sequence encodes CASSSGGSNQPQHF. The chain uses TRBV28 and TRBJ1-5; 7 bases line up with TRBD1. Germline CDR1 MDHEN, CDR2 SYDVKM. Trimming removed 4 bases from V and 4 bases from J; junction bases left unmatched: 4. The CDR3 is 14 residues long.

V gene TRBV30 combines with J gene TRBJ1-1; D unclear. Germline V lookup: CDR1 GTSNPN, CDR2 SVGIG (reference sequence). The CDR3 is 11 amino acids. Trimming left V 7 bases short and J 4 bases short, with 10 bases between. The CDR3 nucleotides are TGTGCCTCCCAGGTCAGCACTGAAGCTTTCTTT. Amino acid sequence: CASQVSTEAFF.

The rearrangement joins TRBV5-1 to TRBJ1-2, with D tentatively TRBD1 (5 bases). The CDR3 runs to 14 residues. Deletions cut 1 base from V and 3 bases from J, with 10 bases between. Germline V CDR1 and CDR2: SGHRS, YFSETQ. CDR3 amino acids: CASSLSQGDYGYTF. The CDR3, as DNA: TGCGCCAGCAGCTTGAGTCAGGGCGACTATGGCTACACCTTC.

This clone is a singleton in its sample. The V and J genes are TRBV5-4 and TRBJ2-1; 8 positions agree with TRBD2. Germline lookup yields CDR1 SGHNT and CDR2 YYREEE (reference sequence). V shed 7 bases and J 1 base; nucleotides not matched to a gene: 7. This CDR3 region has 15 residues. The CDR3 bases are TGTGCCAGCGCGCTGTCGGGGGGGTCCTACAATGAGCAGTTCTTC. Protein sequence: CASALSGGSYNEQFF.

The gene calls are TRBV2 and TRBJ2-1; TRBD2 aligns across 11 bases. Germline V gene data show CDR1 as SNHLY and CDR2 as FYNNEI. Trimming at V came to 2 bases and at J to 10 bases, leaving 10 bases not matched to a gene. The CDR3 has 16 residues. The CDR3 region is CASSEKVAGGRKEQFF. CDR3 sequence (DNA): TGTGCCAGCAGTGAAAAGGTAGCGGGAGGGCGGAAGGAGCAGTTCTTC.

V usage is TRBV19 and J usage is TRBJ1-4, with D possibly being TRBD1 (5 bases). Germline lookup yields CDR1 LNHDA and CDR2 SQIVND (reference sequence). This CDR3 has 14 residues. Trimming left V 9 bases short and J 5 bases short, with 16 bases between. The DNA of the CDR3 is TGTGCCAGCAGGGAGCCAGGGAGGAATGAAAAACTGTTTTTT. Its translation is CASREPGRNEKLFF.